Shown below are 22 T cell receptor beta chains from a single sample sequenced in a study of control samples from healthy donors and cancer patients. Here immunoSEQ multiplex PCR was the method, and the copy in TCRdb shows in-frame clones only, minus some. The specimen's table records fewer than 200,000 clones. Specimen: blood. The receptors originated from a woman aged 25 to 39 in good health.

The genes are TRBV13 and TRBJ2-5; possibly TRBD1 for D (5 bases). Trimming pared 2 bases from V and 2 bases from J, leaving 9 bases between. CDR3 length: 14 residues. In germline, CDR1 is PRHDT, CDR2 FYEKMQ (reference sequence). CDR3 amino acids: CASSLRTTQETQYF. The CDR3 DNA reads TGTGCCAGCAGCTTAAGGACAACTCAAGAGACCCAGTACTTC.

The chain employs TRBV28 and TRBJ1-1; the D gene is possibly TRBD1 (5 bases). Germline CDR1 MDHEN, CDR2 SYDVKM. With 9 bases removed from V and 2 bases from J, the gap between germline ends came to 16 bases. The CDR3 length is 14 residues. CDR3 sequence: CASTPGRYNTEAFF. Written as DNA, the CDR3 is TGTGCCAGTACCCCAGGGCGTTATAACACTGAAGCTTTCTTT. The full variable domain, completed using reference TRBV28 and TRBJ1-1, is DVKVTQSSRYLVKRTGEKVFLECVQDMDHENMFWYRQDPGLGLRLIYFSYDVKMKEKGDIPEGYSVSREKKERFSLILESASTNQTSMYLCASTPGRYNTEAFFGQGTRLTVV.

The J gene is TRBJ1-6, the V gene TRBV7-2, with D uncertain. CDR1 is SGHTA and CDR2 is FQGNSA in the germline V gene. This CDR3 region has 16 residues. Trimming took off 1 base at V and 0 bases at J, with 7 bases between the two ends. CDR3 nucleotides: TGTGCCAGCAGCTTAGAGGTCGGCTCCTATAATTCACCCCTCCACTTT. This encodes CASSLEVGSYNSPLHF.

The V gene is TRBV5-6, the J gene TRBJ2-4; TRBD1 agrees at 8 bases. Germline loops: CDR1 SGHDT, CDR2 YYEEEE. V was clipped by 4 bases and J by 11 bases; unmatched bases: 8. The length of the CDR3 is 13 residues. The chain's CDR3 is CASSEKYRGVQYF. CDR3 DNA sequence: TGTGCCAGCAGCGAAAAATACAGGGGGGTTCAGTACTTC.

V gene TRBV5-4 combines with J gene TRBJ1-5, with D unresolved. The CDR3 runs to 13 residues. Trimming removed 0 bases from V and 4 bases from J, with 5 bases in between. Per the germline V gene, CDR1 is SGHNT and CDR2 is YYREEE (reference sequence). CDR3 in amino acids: CASSLAGNQPQHF. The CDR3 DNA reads TGTGCCAGCAGCTTGGCCGGGAATCAGCCCCAGCATTTT.

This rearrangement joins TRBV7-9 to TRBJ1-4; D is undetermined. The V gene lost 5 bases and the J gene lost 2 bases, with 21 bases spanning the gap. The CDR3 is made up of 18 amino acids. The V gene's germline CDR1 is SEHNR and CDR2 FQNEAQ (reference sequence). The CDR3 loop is CASSPIRGLGRTNEKLFF. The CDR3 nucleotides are TGTGCCAGCAGCCCGATCCGAGGGTTGGGGAGGACTAATGAAAAACTGTTTTTT.

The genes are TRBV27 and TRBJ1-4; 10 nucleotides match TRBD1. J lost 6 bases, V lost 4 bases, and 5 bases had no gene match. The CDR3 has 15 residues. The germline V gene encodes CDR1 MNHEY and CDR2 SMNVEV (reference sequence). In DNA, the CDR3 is TGTGCCAGCAGTTCCGGACAGGGGGTATATGAAAAACTGTTTTTT. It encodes CASSSGQGVYEKLFF.

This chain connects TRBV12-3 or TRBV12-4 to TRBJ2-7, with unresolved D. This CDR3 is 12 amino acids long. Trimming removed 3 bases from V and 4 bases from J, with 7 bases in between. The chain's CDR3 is CASSFVRYEQYF. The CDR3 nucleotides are TGTGCCAGCAGTTTCGTCCGGTACGAGCAGTACTTC.

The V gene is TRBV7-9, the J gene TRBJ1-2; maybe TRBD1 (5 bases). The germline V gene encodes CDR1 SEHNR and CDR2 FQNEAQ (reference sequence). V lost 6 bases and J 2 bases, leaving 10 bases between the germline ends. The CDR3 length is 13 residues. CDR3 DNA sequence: TGTGCCAGCAGTTGGGGACCGAACTATGGCTACACCTTC. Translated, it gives CASSWGPNYGYTF.

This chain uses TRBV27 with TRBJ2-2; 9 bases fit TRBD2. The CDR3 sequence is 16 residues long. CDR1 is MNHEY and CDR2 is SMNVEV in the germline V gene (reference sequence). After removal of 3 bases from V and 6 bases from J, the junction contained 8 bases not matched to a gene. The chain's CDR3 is CASSFGGSGGSGELFF. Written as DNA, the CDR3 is TGTGCCAGCAGTTTTGGGGGTAGCGGGGGATCCGGGGAGCTGTTTTTT.

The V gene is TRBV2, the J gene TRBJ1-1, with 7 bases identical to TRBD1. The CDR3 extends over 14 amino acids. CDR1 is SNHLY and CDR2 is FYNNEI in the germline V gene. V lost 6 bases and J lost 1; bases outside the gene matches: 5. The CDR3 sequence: CASSRQGGNTEAFF. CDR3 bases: TGTGCCAGCAGCAGACAGGGTGGGAACACTGAAGCTTTCTTT.

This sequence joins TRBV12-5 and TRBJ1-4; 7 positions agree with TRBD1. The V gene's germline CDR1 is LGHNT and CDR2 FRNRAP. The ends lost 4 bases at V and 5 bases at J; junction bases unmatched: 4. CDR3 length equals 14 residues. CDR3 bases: TGTGCTAGTGGTTACAGGGGCTTGAATGAAAAACTGTTTTTT. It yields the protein CASGYRGLNEKLFF.

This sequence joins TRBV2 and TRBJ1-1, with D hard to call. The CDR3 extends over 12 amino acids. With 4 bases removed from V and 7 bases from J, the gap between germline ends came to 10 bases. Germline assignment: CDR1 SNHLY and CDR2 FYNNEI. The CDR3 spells CASSGVDFEAFF. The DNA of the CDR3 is TGTGCCAGCAGTGGTGTTGATTTTGAAGCTTTCTTT.

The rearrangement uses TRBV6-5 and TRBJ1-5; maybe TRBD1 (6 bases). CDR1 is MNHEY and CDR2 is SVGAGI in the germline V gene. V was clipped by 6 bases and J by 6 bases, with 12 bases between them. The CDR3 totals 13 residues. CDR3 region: CASRQGVSQPQHF. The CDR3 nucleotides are TGTGCCAGCAGACAGGGTGTGAGTCAGCCCCAGCATTTT.

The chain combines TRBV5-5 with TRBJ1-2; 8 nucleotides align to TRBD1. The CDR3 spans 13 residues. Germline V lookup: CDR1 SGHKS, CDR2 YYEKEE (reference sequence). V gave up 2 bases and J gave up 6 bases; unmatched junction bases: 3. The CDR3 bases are TGTGCCAGCAGCTTCGACAGGGGCCATGGCTACACCTTC. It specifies CASSFDRGHGYTF.

The CDR3, as DNA: TGCGCCAGCAGGAGGGCACCTCTTCTCGATAGCAATCAGCCCCAGCATTTT. It yields the protein CASRRAPLLDSNQPQHF. The V call is TRBV10-1, the J call TRBJ1-5; D is undetermined. There are 17 residues in the CDR3. The germline V gene encodes CDR1 WNHNN and CDR2 SYGVQD (reference sequence). V shed 6 bases and J shed 0 bases, with 18 bases lying between them.

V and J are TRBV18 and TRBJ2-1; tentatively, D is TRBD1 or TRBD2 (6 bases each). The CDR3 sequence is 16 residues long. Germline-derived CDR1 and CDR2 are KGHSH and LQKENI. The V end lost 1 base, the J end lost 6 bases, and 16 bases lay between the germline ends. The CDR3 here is CASSPRGGPLANEQFF. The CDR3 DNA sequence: TGTGCCAGCTCACCACGTGGGGGGCCCTTGGCCAATGAGCAGTTCTTC.

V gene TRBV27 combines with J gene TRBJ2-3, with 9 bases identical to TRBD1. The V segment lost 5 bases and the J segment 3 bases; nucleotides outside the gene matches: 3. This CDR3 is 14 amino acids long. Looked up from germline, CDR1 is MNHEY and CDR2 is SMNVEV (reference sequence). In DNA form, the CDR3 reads TGTGCCAGCAGTCCGACAGGGGGAACAGATACGCAGTATTTT. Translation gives CASSPTGGTDTQYF.

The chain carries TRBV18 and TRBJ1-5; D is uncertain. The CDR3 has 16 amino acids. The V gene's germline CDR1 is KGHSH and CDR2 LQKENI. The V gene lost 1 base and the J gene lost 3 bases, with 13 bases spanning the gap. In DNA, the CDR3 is TGTGCCAGCTCACCACAGGCCACCGGCGCCAATCAGCCCCAGCATTTT. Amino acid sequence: CASSPQATGANQPQHF.

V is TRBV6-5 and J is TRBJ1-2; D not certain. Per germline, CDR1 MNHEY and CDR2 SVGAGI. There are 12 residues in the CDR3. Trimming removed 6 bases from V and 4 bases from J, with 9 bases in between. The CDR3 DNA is TGTGCCAGCAGCGACGGGCCCTATGGCTACACCTTC. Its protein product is CASSDGPYGYTF.

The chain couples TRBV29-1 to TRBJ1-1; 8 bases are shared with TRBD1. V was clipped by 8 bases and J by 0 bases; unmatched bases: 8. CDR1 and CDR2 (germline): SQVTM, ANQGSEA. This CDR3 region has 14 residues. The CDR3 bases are TGCAGCTCAGGGGGCGAAAGATTGAACACTGAAGCTTTCTTT. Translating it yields CSSGGERLNTEAFF. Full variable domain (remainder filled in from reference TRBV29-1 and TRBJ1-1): SAVISQKPSRDICQRGTSLTIQCQVDSQVTMMFWYRQQPGQSLTLIATANQGSEATYESGFVIDKFPISRPNLTFSTLTVSNMSPEDSSIYLCSSGGERLNTEAFFGQGTRLTVV.

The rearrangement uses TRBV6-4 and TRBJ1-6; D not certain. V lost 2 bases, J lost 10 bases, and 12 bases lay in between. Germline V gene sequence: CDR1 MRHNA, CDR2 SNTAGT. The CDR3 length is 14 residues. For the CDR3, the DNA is TGTGCCAGCAGTGACGTCGGGGTAGGATCACCCCTCCACTTT. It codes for CASSDVGVGSPLHF.